This TCR beta chain was identified in a study of blood T cell repertoires in COVID-19. Study details: Some COVID-19 samples were acute and others convalescent; all came from the United States, Italy and Spain.

The length of the CDR3 is 13 residues. CDR1 and CDR2 from the germline V gene are LGHDT and YNNKEL (reference sequence). V trimming: 4 bases; J trimming: 10 bases; junction bases outside the gene matches: 4. As processed by the authors: How many nucleated cells were present was estimated from reference gene primer amplification. Clones were read by immunoSEQ multiplex PCR, and TCRdb kept only the in-frame ones, dropping some. V and J calls plus clone size are reproduced from that table; the DNA served to infer D and trimming. The sample has under 300,000 clones; approximately 90% are singletons. Participants were aged about 18 to 100 years from roughly 25 US areas. Participant-reported clinical history was the basis for cohort assignment.

The TCR was taken from a woman aged 25 to 39 with acute COVID-19. The specimen was PBMCs or T cells enriched from blood (not recorded which). The V gene is TRBV3-1 (or the pseudogene TRBV3-2), the J gene TRBJ1-6; 7 positions match TRBD1. CDR3 amino acids: CASSPRQGSPLHF. The CDR3 DNA follows: TGTGCCAGCAGCCCGAGACAGGGCTCACCCCTCCACTTT.